Listed below are T cell receptor beta chains from one sample, sequenced in a study of blood T cell repertoires in COVID-19. Assay used: immunoSEQ multiplex PCR; TCRdb lists only in-frame clones, some missing. The profile shows 200,000 to 250,000 clones, about 84% of them singletons. The sequenced sample was PBMCs or T cells enriched from blood (not recorded which). These receptors were obtained from a man younger than 45 with acute COVID-19. Each CDR3 is given with its conserved first and last residue. D genes are given only for firm matches. Clone size is shown for a subset of rows, as once, few, many or a class of expanded clone.

length,J,D,size,V,CDR3,DNA
16,TRBJ2-1,TRBD1,NA,TRBV6-4,CASSPSSGGSYNEQFF,TGTGCCAGCAGTCCATCATCAGGGGGATCTTACAATGAGCAGTTCTTC
16,TRBJ2-4,TRBD1,many,TRBV3-1/TRBV3-2,CASSSGRGPAKNIQYF,TGTGCCAGCAGCTCAGGCAGGGGGCCGGCCAAAAACATTCAGTACTTC
12,TRBJ1-2,NA,NA,TRBV29-1,CSVDRERDGYTF,TGCAGCGTGGACCGGGAGAGGGATGGCTACACCTTC
14,TRBJ1-1,NA,NA,TRBV2,CASIREVANTEAFF,TGTGCCAGCATAAGGGAGGTAGCGAACACTGAAGCTTTCTTT
16,TRBJ2-2,TRBD1,NA,TRBV4-2,CASSQGDRGGTGELFF,TGTGCCAGCAGCCAAGGCGACAGGGGAGGCACCGGGGAGCTGTTTTTT
13,TRBJ1-6,NA,few,TRBV2,CASTWGWNSPLHF,TGTGCCAGCACCTGGGGCTGGAATTCACCCCTCCACTTT
14,TRBJ2-1,TRBD1,NA,TRBV30,CAWTTGGGFNEQFF,TGTGCCTGGACGACAGGGGGCGGATTCAATGAGCAGTTCTTC
14,TRBJ2-1,NA,NA,TRBV6-5,CASREATSYNEQFF,TGTGCCAGCCGAGAGGCTACCTCCTACAATGAGCAGTTCTTC
17,TRBJ2-2,TRBD2,NA,TRBV19,CASSSSGGLKNTGELFF,TGTGCCAGTAGTTCCAGCGGGGGCCTCAAGAACACCGGGGAGCTGTTTTTT
16,TRBJ1-5,TRBD1,NA,TRBV6-4,CASSPDRGRNNQPQHF,TGTGCCAGCAGCCCCGACAGGGGAAGGAACAATCAGCCCCAGCATTTT
16,TRBJ2-1,TRBD2,NA,TRBV5-1,CASSLEGGGLQNEQFF,TGCGCCAGCAGCTTGGAGGGCGGGGGGCTTCAGAATGAGCAGTTCTTC
17,TRBJ2-2,TRBD2,NA,TRBV5-1,CASSRMAGLAGTGELFF,TGCGCCAGCAGCCGCATGGCCGGACTAGCGGGCACCGGGGAGCTGTTTTTT
14,TRBJ1-2,TRBD1,once,TRBV7-2,CASSEGGQRYGYTF,TGTGCCAGCAGCGAAGGGGGCCAGAGATATGGCTACACCTTC
12,TRBJ2-7,TRBD2,NA,TRBV11-3,CASSSGGAEQYF,TGTGCCAGCAGCTCCGGGGGGGCGGAGCAGTACTTC
14,TRBJ1-1,NA,NA,TRBV9,CASSVAAANTEAFF,TGTGCCAGCAGCGTAGCAGCGGCGAACACTGAAGCTTTCTTT
16,TRBJ1-1,NA,NA,TRBV7-6,CASSSPPAGVNTEAFF,TGTGCCAGCAGCTCCCCTCCGGCCGGGGTGAACACTGAAGCTTTCTTT
16,TRBJ2-1,TRBD1,NA,TRBV5-1,CASSPPGTGSYNEQFF,TGCGCCAGCAGTCCTCCCGGGACAGGGTCCTACAATGAGCAGTTCTTC
13,TRBJ1-4,TRBD1,NA,TRBV30,CAWTDREKEKLFF,TGTGCCTGGACCGACAGGGAGAAGGAAAAACTGTTTTTT
13,TRBJ1-5,NA,few,TRBV6-5,CASTPSQGQPQHF,TGTGCCAGCACCCCTAGCCAGGGGCAGCCCCAGCATTTT
14,TRBJ1-1,TRBD1,NA,TRBV3-1/TRBV3-2,CASSQGRGSTEAFF,TGTGCCAGCAGCCAAGGCAGGGGGTCCACTGAAGCTTTCTTT
14,TRBJ1-1,NA,NA,TRBV5-6,CASSRLTGNTEAFF,TGTGCCAGCAGCCGCTTGACAGGGAACACTGAAGCTTTCTTT
14,TRBJ1-5,NA,NA,TRBV4-1,CASSQGILSQPQHF,TGCGCCAGCAGCCAAGGAATCCTGAGTCAGCCCCAGCATTTT
15,TRBJ2-3,TRBD2,NA,TRBV15,CATSPGAGAPDTQYF,TGTGCCACCAGCCCCGGAGCGGGGGCCCCAGATACGCAGTATTTT
14,TRBJ2-7,TRBD2,NA,TRBV6-5,CASEFLGLQYEQYF,TGTGCCAGCGAGTTCTTGGGACTACAATACGAGCAGTACTTC
15,TRBJ1-1,NA,once,TRBV5-5,CASSLEGGWGTEAFF,TGTGCCAGCAGCTTGGAAGGGGGTTGGGGCACTGAAGCTTTCTTT
15,TRBJ1-5,NA,few,TRBV19,CASSRLGGSNQPQHF,TGTGCCAGTAGTCGGCTCGGGGGGAGCAATCAGCCCCAGCATTTT
15,TRBJ1-4,TRBD1,NA,TRBV19,CASRKQTGLGEKLFF,TGTGCCAGTAGAAAACAGACAGGGCTGGGTGAAAAACTGTTTTTT
17,TRBJ2-2,NA,NA,TRBV2,CASSGASRDWNTGELFF,TGTGCCAGCAGTGGGGCTTCACGAGATTGGAACACCGGGGAGCTGTTTTTT
14,TRBJ1-3,TRBD1,NA,TRBV18,CASSPGQGRNTIYF,TGTGCCAGCTCACCCGGACAGGGGAGAAACACCATATATTTT
12,TRBJ1-1,TRBD1,NA,TRBV2,CAAQGANTEAFF,TGTGCCGCACAGGGGGCGAACACTGAAGCTTTCTTT
15,TRBJ2-2,TRBD1,NA,TRBV6-5,CASIRATGMTGELFF,TGTGCCAGCATTCGAGCGACAGGGATGACCGGGGAGCTGTTTTTT